What follows is one T cell receptor (beta chain) and its context. The antigen is not known. The CDR3 loop spans 19 amino acids. Trimming cost V 3 bases and J 7 bases, with 28 bases left between them. Germline CDR1 SGHTA, CDR2 FQGNSA. A multiplex PCR was run with 60 Vbeta primers and 13 Jbeta primers. The table came from immunoSEQ multiplex PCR; TCRdb's copy has only in-frame clones and leaves some out. Of approximately 140,000 clones listed, 80% to 85% were seen once; the top ten hold about 0.76%. The data stem from a study of cytomegalovirus exposure and HLA in healthy donors. Study information: Unique TCRs numbering about 87 million, obtained from HLA-typed donors, made up an early data release. Overall study findings and caveats: In a later analysis, specific HLA alleles were associated with 15,000 to 20,000 TCR beta sequences at a 0.05 false discovery rate. Sequencing likely produced, as an artifact, a cluster of highly shared sequence variants.

The sequence was collected from a man aged 18 to 35 in good health and CMV-seronegative. The sequenced material came from PBMCs. This chain joins TRBV7-2 and TRBJ2-1; maybe TRBD1 (7 bases). The DNA for the CDR3 is TGTGCCAGCAGCTTCCATTCAGGGGGGAGCTGGACTATACCTAATGAGCAGTTCTTC. Translating it yields CASSFHSGGSWTIPNEQFF. Filled out from reference TRBV7-2 and TRBJ2-1, the complete variable domain reads GAGVSQSPSNKVTEKGKDVELRCDPISGHTALYWYRQSLGQGLEFLIYFQGNSAPDKSGLPSDRFSAERTGGSVSTLTIQRTQQEDSAVYLCASSFHSGGSWTIPNEQFFGPGTRLTVL.